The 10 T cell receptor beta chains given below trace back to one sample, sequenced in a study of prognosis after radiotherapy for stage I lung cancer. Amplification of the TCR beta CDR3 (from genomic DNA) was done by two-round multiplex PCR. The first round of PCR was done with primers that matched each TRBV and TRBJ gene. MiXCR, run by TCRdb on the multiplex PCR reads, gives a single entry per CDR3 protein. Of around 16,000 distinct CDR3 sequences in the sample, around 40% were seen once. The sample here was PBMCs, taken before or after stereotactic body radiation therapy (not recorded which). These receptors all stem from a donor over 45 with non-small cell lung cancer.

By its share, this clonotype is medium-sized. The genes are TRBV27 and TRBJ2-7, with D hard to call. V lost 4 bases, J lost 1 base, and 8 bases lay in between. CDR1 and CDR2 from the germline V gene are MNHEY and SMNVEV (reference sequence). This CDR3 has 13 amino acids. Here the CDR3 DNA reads TGTGCCAGCAGTTCCCAGGAATCCTACGAGCAGTACTTC. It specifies CASSSQESYEQYF.

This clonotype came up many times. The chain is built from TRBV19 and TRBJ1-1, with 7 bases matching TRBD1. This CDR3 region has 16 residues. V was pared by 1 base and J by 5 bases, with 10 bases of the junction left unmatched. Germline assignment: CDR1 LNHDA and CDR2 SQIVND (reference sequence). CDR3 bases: TGTGCCAGTAGTATAGGTACAGGGGAGATTGAGACTGAAGCTTTCTTT. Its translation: CASSIGTGEIETEAFF.

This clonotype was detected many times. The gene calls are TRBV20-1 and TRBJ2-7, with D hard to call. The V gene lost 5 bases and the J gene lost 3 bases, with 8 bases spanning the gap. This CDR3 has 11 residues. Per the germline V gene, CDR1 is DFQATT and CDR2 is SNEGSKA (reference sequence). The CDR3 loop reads CSARVGYEQYF. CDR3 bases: TGCAGTGCTCGCGTGGGCTACGAGCAGTACTTC.

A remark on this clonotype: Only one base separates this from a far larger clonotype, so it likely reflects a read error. CDR3 in amino acids: CASSEAVYDLREMYF. The CDR3 coding sequence is TGTGCCAGCAGTGAAGCCGTGTACGACCTCCGGGAGATGTACTTC. The chain joins TRBV6-4 to TRBJ2-7; D perhaps matches TRBD2 (6 bases). This CDR3 comprises 15 residues. Trimming removed 3 bases at V and 12 bases at J, with 24 bases between. The germline V gene has CDR1 MRHNA and CDR2 SNTAGT.

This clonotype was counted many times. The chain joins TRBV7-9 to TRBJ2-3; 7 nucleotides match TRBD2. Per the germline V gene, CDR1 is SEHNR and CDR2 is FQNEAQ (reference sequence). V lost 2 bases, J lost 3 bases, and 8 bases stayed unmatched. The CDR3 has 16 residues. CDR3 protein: CASSLPFGLGTDTQYF. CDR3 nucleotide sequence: TGTGCCAGCAGCTTACCATTCGGACTAGGAACAGATACGCAGTATTTT.

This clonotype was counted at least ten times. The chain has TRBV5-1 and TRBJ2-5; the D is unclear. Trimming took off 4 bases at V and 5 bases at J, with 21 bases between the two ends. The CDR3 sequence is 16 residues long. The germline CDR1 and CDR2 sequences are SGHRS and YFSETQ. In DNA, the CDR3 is TGCGCCAGCAGCCACCCTTTAACCGGAGCAAGGGAGACCCAGTACTTC. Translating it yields CASSHPLTGARETQYF.

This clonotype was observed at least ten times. The CDR3 reads CASSMPYNEQFF. As DNA, the CDR3 is TGTGCCAGTAGTATGCCTTACAATGAGCAGTTCTTC. V and J are TRBV19 and TRBJ2-1; D gene unclear. Germline V gives CDR1 LNHDA, CDR2 SQIVND (reference sequence). This CDR3 has 12 residues. The V end was cut by 3 bases, the J end by 4 bases, with 4 bases between.

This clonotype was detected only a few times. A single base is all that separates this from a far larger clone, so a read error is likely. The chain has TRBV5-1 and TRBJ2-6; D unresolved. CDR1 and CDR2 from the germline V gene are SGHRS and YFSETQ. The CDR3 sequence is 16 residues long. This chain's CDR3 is CASSLEQSVRASEQHF. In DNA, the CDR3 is TGCGCCAGCAGCTTGGAACAATCGGTCCGGGCGTCCGAGCAGCACTTC.

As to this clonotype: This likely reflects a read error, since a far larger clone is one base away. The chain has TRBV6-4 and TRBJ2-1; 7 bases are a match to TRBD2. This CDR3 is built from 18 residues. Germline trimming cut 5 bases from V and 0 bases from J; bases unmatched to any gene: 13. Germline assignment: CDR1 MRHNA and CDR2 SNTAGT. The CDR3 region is CASSSVGSGCGSYNEQFF. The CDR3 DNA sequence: TGTGCCAGCAGTTCGGTTGGTAGCGGGTGTGGCTCCTACAATGAGCAGTTCTTC.

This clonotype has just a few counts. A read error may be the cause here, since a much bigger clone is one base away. CDR3 region: CASGFPGGFYEQYF. The DNA of the CDR3 is TGTGCCAGCGGTTTCCCAGGGGGGTTCTACGAGCAGTACTTC. V gene TRBV6-2 or TRBV6-3 combines with J gene TRBJ2-7; TRBD1 might be the D (7 bases). In germline, CDR1 is MNHEY, CDR2 SVGEGT. The V and J ends lost 8 bases and 3 bases respectively, with 17 bases between them. The length of the CDR3 is 14 residues.